These 9 T cell receptor beta chains share one sample of origin, sequenced in a study of post-analysis software for immune sequencing data. Findings and caveats of the study: Elevated frequency relative to controls characterized several TRBV segments in patients, TRBV5-6, TRBV5-1 and TRBV20-1 among them.

For these receptors, no antigen is known. Each TCR beta cDNA library carried unique molecular identifiers. MiXCR was run by TCRdb on the PCR reads, yielding one entry per CDR3 protein. This table holds some 690,000 distinct CDR3 sequences, around 27% found once. Sequencing was performed on blood. These receptors originate from a girl between 5 and 17 years old with multiple sclerosis.

In nucleotides, the CDR3 is TGTGCCAGCAGGGAGACAGGGGGCGCGGGCTACACCTTC. Translated: CASRETGGAGYTF. V and J are TRBV12-3 or TRBV12-4 and TRBJ1-2, with 10 bases fitting TRBD1. V lost 6 bases to trimming and J lost 8 bases; unmatched junction nucleotides: 6. The CDR3 is made up of 13 amino acids.

This chain joins TRBV7-9 and TRBJ2-1; D not certain. Germline-derived CDR1 and CDR2 are SEHNR and FQNEAQ (reference sequence). The CDR3 spans 14 residues. V dropped 9 bases and J dropped 3 bases, with 15 bases sitting between them. The CDR3 DNA reads TGTGCCAGTTCTGGCATAACCTTCTACAATGAGCAGTTCTTC. This gives the protein CASSGITFYNEQFF.

A few counts support this clonotype. The chain recombines TRBV6-6 with TRBJ2-3; no reliable D call. The CDR3 is made up of 16 amino acids. V was clipped by 6 bases and J by 0 bases, with 16 bases between them. Germline loops: CDR1 MNHNY, CDR2 SVGAGI (reference sequence). The CDR3 spells CASSLVRPVSTDTQYF. DNA for the CDR3: TGTGCCAGCAGCCTCGTGAGGCCGGTTAGCACAGATACGCAGTATTTT.

The CDR3: CSVDRGTRRETQYF. For the CDR3, the DNA is TGCAGTGTTGACCGAGGTACTAGAAGGGAGACCCAGTACTTC. This rearrangement joins TRBV20-1 to TRBJ2-5, with a possible D match to TRBD2 (5 bases). The CDR3 is made up of 14 amino acids. V dropped 7 bases and J dropped 5 bases, with 20 bases sitting between them. Germline V lookup: CDR1 DFQATT, CDR2 SNEGSKA (reference sequence).

This clonotype was seen a handful of times. The CDR3 coding sequence is TGTGCCACCAGTGAAGCCGGACTAGCGGGAGGGAGGAATGAGCAGTTCTTC. Protein: CATSEAGLAGGRNEQFF. The genes are TRBV24-1 and TRBJ2-1; 15 nucleotides line up with TRBD2. Per the germline V gene, CDR1 is KGHDR and CDR2 is SFDVKD. This CDR3 comprises 17 residues. J was trimmed by 7 bases and V by 4 bases; bases with no gene match: 7.

This chain connects TRBV12-3 or TRBV12-4 to TRBJ1-5; TRBD1 matches 7 bases. J was trimmed by 2 bases and V by 5 bases; bases with no gene match: 3. This CDR3 contains 14 residues. The CDR3: CASSIGQGNQPQHF. Here the CDR3 DNA reads TGTGCCAGCAGTATCGGACAGGGCAATCAGCCCCAGCATTTT.

The chain links TRBV9 to TRBJ2-4, with unresolved D. Germline-derived CDR1 and CDR2 are SGDLS and YYNGEE. V lost 3 bases and J lost 12, with 13 bases in between. This CDR3 is 12 amino acids long. CDR3 sequence (DNA): TGTGCCAGCAGCGGGGGTTCGGGCTCTCAGTACTTC. Translated: CASSGGSGSQYF.

The chain recombines TRBV9 with TRBJ2-7, with 7 bases lining up with TRBD2. The V segment lost 3 bases and the J segment 6 bases; nucleotides outside the gene matches: 6. This CDR3 has 13 amino acids. CDR1 is SGDLS and CDR2 is YYNGEE in the germline V gene. This CDR3 reads CASSGRGEGEQYF. CDR3 DNA sequence: TGTGCCAGCAGCGGACGCGGGGAGGGCGAGCAGTACTTC.

Only one count was recorded for this clonotype. The chain carries TRBV5-1 and TRBJ1-1, with D possibly matching TRBD1 (5 bases). Germline values: CDR1 SGHRS, CDR2 YFSETQ. Trimming stripped 0 bases from V and 3 bases from J, with 15 bases between. The CDR3 consists of 16 residues. The CDR3 here is CASSLVFGGRDTEAFF. In DNA, the CDR3 is TGCGCCAGCAGCTTGGTGTTTGGGGGGAGGGACACTGAAGCTTTCTTT.